The rows below give T cell receptor beta chains drawn from one sample of a study of persistence of HIV-infected CD4 T cells. Repertoires were generated with immunoSEQ multiplex PCR, while TCRdb's copy carries only in-frame clones and drops some. The sample has tens of thousands of clones, approximately 78% seen once. These receptors have no identified antigens. This sample comprised CD4+ T cells sorted from PBMCs after roughly 18-hour stimulation, obtained from a patient who received antiretroviral therapy. Receptors originate from an adult man with HIV who was CMV-seropositive. Each CDR3 is given with its conserved first and last residue. A D gene is named only where the DNA matches it firmly. Expanded clones get a size class; other rows say once, few or many, or leave the size out.

clone size: NA; D gene: TRBD1; V gene: TRBV27; J gene: TRBJ2-2; CDR3 DNA: TGTGCCAGCAAAGCCGGGACAGGGGGCACCGGGGAGCTGTTTTTT; CDR3 protein: CASKAGTGGTGELFF
clone size: NA; D gene: NA; V gene: TRBV29-1; J gene: TRBJ1-2; CDR3 DNA: TGCAGCGCCACACCCGGGGGTTCTAACTATGGCTACACCTTC; CDR3 protein: CSATPGGSNYGYTF
clone size: NA; D gene: TRBD1; V gene: TRBV4-1; J gene: TRBJ2-1; CDR3 DNA: TGCGCCAGCAGCCCTTGGCCGGGACAGGGGCGAGGTGAGCAGTTCTTC; CDR3 protein: CASSPWPGQGRGEQFF
clone size: NA; D gene: TRBD1; V gene: TRBV6-5; J gene: TRBJ1-1; CDR3 DNA: TGTGCCAGCAGTTACGGACAGGGCCAAGGGAACACTGAAGCTTTCTTT; CDR3 protein: CASSYGQGQGNTEAFF
clone size: NA; D gene: TRBD2; V gene: TRBV15; J gene: TRBJ2-5; CDR3 DNA: TGTGCCACCAGCAGAGGGGGGGGCCAAGAGACCCAGTACTTC; CDR3 protein: CATSRGGGQETQYF
clone size: NA; D gene: NA; V gene: TRBV3-1/TRBV3-2; J gene: TRBJ1-5; CDR3 DNA: TGTGCCAGCAGCCAAGGCCGGAACGCGCCCCAGCATTTT; CDR3 protein: CASSQGRNAPQHF
clone size: NA; D gene: NA; V gene: TRBV6-4; J gene: TRBJ2-1; CDR3 DNA: TGTGCCAGCAGTGCACAATCCCTCGGGGATGAGCAGTTCTTC; CDR3 protein: CASSAQSLGDEQFF
clone size: NA; D gene: TRBD1; V gene: TRBV7-2; J gene: TRBJ1-1; CDR3 DNA: TGTGCCAGCAGCAAAACAGGGGGCACTGAAGCTTTCTTT; CDR3 protein: CASSKTGGTEAFF
clone size: large; D gene: NA; V gene: TRBV18; J gene: TRBJ1-1; CDR3 DNA: TGTGCCAGCTCACGCACCGGGAGTGAAGCTTTCTTT; CDR3 protein: CASSRTGSEAFF
clone size: NA; D gene: NA; V gene: TRBV10-1; J gene: TRBJ1-3; CDR3 DNA: TGCGCCAGCACGGGGGTAAACTCTGGAAACACCATATATTTT; CDR3 protein: CASTGVNSGNTIYF
clone size: NA; D gene: NA; V gene: TRBV10-3; J gene: TRBJ1-4; CDR3 DNA: TGTGCCTCTCGGTCTAGGGAGGATAATGAAAAACTGTTTTTT; CDR3 protein: CASRSREDNEKLFF
clone size: NA; D gene: NA; V gene: TRBV15; J gene: TRBJ1-1; CDR3 DNA: TGTGCCACCAGCAGAGATATGATCTTCGGAGGGTCGGGGACCTTT; CDR3 protein: CATSRDMIFGGSGTF
clone size: NA; D gene: NA; V gene: TRBV24-1; J gene: TRBJ1-5; CDR3 DNA: TGTGCCACCACCGAACGACAGGTTAGCAATCAGCCCCAGCATTTT; CDR3 protein: CATTERQVSNQPQHF
clone size: NA; D gene: NA; V gene: TRBV28; J gene: TRBJ2-7; CDR3 DNA: TGTGCCAGCAGTTCGAAATACGAGCAGTACTTC; CDR3 protein: CASSSKYEQYF
clone size: NA; D gene: NA; V gene: TRBV6-2/TRBV6-3; J gene: TRBJ2-1; CDR3 DNA: TGTGCCAGCAGTTACCTGATCAGGGACAATGAGCAGTTCTTC; CDR3 protein: CASSYLIRDNEQFF
clone size: NA; D gene: TRBD2; V gene: TRBV11-2; J gene: TRBJ2-5; CDR3 DNA: TGTGCCAGCAGCTTTCGACTAGCGGGGGGCGGGGAGACCCAGTACTTC; CDR3 protein: CASSFRLAGGGETQYF
clone size: NA; D gene: NA; V gene: TRBV5-1; J gene: TRBJ2-3; CDR3 DNA: TGCGCCAGCACCATATCTCGCTTAAATGGGGCGGCGACAGATACGCAGTATTTT; CDR3 protein: CASTISRLNGAATDTQYF
clone size: once; D gene: NA; V gene: TRBV11-2; J gene: TRBJ1-1; CDR3 DNA: TGTGCCAGCAGCTCATACTTAGCTGAAGCTTTCTTT; CDR3 protein: CASSSYLAEAFF
clone size: NA; D gene: NA; V gene: TRBV4-2; J gene: TRBJ1-6; CDR3 DNA: TGTGCCAGCAGCCAAGTTGGCGGGGATTCCTATAATTCACCCCTCCACTTT; CDR3 protein: CASSQVGGDSYNSPLHF
clone size: NA; D gene: NA; V gene: TRBV19; J gene: TRBJ1-5; CDR3 DNA: TGTGCCAGTAGTATAGAAGGGTATCAGCCCCAGCATTTT; CDR3 protein: CASSIEGYQPQHF
clone size: NA; D gene: NA; V gene: TRBV4-1; J gene: TRBJ1-6; CDR3 DNA: TGCGCCAGCAGCCCCCGGGACGGATTTAATTCACCCCTCCACTTT; CDR3 protein: CASSPRDGFNSPLHF
clone size: NA; D gene: NA; V gene: TRBV6-2/TRBV6-3; J gene: TRBJ2-1; CDR3 DNA: TGTGCCAGCAGTTACTCGTACGGGAGAAATGAGCAGTTCTTC; CDR3 protein: CASSYSYGRNEQFF
clone size: NA; D gene: NA; V gene: TRBV2; J gene: TRBJ1-4; CDR3 DNA: TGTGCCAGCAGGAGAGGCCTGGCTGAAAAACTGTTTTTT; CDR3 protein: CASRRGLAEKLFF
clone size: NA; D gene: NA; V gene: TRBV10-1; J gene: TRBJ1-1; CDR3 DNA: TGCGCCAGCAGTGATTACTCGACAGCGAACACTGAAGCTTTCTTT; CDR3 protein: CASSDYSTANTEAFF
clone size: NA; D gene: NA; V gene: TRBV4-1; J gene: TRBJ1-1; CDR3 DNA: TGCGCCAGCAGCCTCATCGCGGGGCTGAACACTGAAGCTTTCTTT; CDR3 protein: CASSLIAGLNTEAFF
clone size: NA; D gene: NA; V gene: TRBV20-1; J gene: TRBJ2-1; CDR3 DNA: TGCAGTGCTAGGGAAAATGAGCAGTTCTTC; CDR3 protein: CSARENEQFF
clone size: NA; D gene: TRBD1; V gene: TRBV6-1; J gene: TRBJ2-4; CDR3 DNA: TGTGCCAGCAGTGAACGGGACAGATCTAAAAACATTCAGTACTTC; CDR3 protein: CASSERDRSKNIQYF
clone size: NA; D gene: TRBD1; V gene: TRBV19; J gene: TRBJ1-2; CDR3 DNA: TGTGCCAGTAACCTCGAAGGGACAGGGAACTATGGCTACACCTTC; CDR3 protein: CASNLEGTGNYGYTF
clone size: NA; D gene: TRBD1; V gene: TRBV6-6; J gene: TRBJ2-7; CDR3 DNA: TGTGCCAGCAGTCCGGACAGGGCCTACGAGCAGTACTTC; CDR3 protein: CASSPDRAYEQYF
clone size: NA; D gene: NA; V gene: TRBV12-3/TRBV12-4; J gene: TRBJ2-7; CDR3 DNA: TGTGCCAGCAGTTTTGTGAGCTACGAGCAGTACTTC; CDR3 protein: CASSFVSYEQYF
clone size: NA; D gene: NA; V gene: TRBV30; J gene: TRBJ1-5; CDR3 DNA: TGTGCCTGGAGTGTAGGAGGCGCTTTGACGAATCAGCCCCAGCATTTT; CDR3 protein: CAWSVGGALTNQPQHF